This TCR beta chain is drawn from a study of blood T cell repertoires in COVID-19. Turning to the study itself: Sites across the United States, Italy and Spain contributed samples from acute and convalescent COVID-19.

Germline assignment: CDR1 SEHNR and CDR2 FQNEAQ (reference sequence). CDR3 length: 15 amino acids. Unmatched junction bases numbered 2, after V lost 0 bases and J lost 2 bases. The assay was immunoSEQ multiplex PCR, and TCRdb's table has in-frame clones only and misses some. The sample yields around 150,000 clones, approximately 73% seen once. The sample consisted of peripheral blood. This chain connects TRBV7-9 to TRBJ2-3, with 7 bases identical to TRBD2. The sequence was obtained from a woman aged 80 or older with acute or convalescent COVID-19. CDR3 sequence (DNA): TGTGCCAGCAGCTTAGCGGGGGGGGACACAGATACGCAGTATTTT. It specifies CASSLAGGDTDTQYF. Complete variable domain (other parts from reference TRBV7-9 and TRBJ2-3): DTGVSQNPRHKITKRGQNVTFRCDPISEHNRLYWYRQTLGQGPEFLTYFQNEAQLEKSRLLSDRFSAERPKGSFSTLEIQRTEQGDSAMYLCASSLAGGDTDTQYFGPGTRLTVL.